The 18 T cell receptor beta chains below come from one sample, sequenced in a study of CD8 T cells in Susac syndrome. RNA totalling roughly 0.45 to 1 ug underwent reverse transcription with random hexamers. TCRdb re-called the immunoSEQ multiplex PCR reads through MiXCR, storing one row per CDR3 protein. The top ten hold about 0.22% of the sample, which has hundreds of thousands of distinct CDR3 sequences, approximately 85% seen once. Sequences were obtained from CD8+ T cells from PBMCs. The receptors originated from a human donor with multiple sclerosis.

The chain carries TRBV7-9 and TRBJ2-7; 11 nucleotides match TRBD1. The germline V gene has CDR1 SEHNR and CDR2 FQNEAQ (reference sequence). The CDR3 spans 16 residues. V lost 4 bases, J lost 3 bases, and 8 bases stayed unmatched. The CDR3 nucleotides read TGTGCCAGCAGCTCCCCCGGGACAGGGGGAGTCTACGAGCAGTACTTC. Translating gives CASSSPGTGGVYEQYF.

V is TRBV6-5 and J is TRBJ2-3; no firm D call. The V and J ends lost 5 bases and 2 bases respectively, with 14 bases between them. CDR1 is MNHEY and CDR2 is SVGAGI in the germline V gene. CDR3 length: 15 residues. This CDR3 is CASSPLAQATDTQYF. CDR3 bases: TGTGCCAGCAGTCCCCTCGCCCAGGCCACAGATACGCAGTATTTT.

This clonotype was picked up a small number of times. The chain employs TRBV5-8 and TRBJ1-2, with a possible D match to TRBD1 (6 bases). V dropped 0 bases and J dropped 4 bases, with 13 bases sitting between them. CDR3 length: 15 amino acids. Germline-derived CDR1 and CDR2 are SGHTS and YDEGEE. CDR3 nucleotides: TGTGCCAGCAGCTTGGGCACAGGGTCGGTCTATGGCTACACCTTC. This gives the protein CASSLGTGSVYGYTF.

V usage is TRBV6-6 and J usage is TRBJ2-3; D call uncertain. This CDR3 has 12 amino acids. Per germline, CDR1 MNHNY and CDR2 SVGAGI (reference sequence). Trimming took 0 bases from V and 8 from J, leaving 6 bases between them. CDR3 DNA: TGTGCCAGCAGTTACTCGAAGGCTACGCAGTATTTT. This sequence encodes CASSYSKATQYF.

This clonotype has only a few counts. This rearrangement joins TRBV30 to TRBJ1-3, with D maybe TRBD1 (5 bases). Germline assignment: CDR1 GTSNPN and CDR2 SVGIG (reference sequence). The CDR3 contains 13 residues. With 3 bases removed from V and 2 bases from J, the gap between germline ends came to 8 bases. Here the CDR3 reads CAWSDSAGNTIYF. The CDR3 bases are TGTGCCTGGAGCGACAGTGCTGGAAACACCATATATTTT.

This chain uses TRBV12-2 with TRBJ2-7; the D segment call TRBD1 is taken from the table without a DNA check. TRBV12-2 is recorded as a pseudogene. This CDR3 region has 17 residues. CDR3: CASRLAVTSPPNYEQYF. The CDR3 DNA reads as TGTGCAAGTCGCTTAGCCGTGACATCGCCACCTAACTACGAGCAGTACTTC.

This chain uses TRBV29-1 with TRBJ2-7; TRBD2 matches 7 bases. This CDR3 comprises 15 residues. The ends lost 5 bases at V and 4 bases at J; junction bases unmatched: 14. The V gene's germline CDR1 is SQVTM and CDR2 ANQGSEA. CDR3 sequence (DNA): TGCAGCGTTCAGGGACTAACGGGAGATAATTACGAGCAGTACTTC. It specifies CSVQGLTGDNYEQYF.

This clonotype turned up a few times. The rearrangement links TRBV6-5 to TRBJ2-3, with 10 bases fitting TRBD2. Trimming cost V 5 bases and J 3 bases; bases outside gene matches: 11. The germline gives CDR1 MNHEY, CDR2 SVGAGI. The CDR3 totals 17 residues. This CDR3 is CASSHTSAGGGTDTQYF. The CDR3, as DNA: TGTGCCAGCAGTCACACCTCAGCGGGAGGGGGGACAGATACGCAGTATTTT.

DNA for the CDR3: TGTGCCAGCAGAGCGACTAGCGGGTACAATGAGCAGTTCTTC. Translated: CASRATSGYNEQFF. V gene TRBV7-9 combines with J gene TRBJ2-1; TRBD2 agrees at 10 bases. Germline V gene data show CDR1 as SEHNR and CDR2 as FQNEAQ (reference sequence). The CDR3 is 14 residues long. J lost 4 bases, V lost 6 bases, and 3 bases had no gene match. The variable domain in full, completed from reference TRBV7-9 and TRBJ2-1, reads DTGVSQNPRHKITKRGQNVTFRCDPISEHNRLYWYRQTLGQGPEFLTYFQNEAQLEKSRLLSDRFSAERPKGSFSTLEIQRTEQGDSAMYLCASRATSGYNEQFFGPGTRLTVL.

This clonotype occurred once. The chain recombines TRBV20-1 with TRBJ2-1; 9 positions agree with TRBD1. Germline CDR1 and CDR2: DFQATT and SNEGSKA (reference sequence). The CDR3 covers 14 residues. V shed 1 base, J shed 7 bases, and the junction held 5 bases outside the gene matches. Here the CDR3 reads CSARGLGQGNEQFF. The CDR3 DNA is TGCAGTGCTAGAGGCCTGGGACAGGGAAATGAGCAGTTCTTC.

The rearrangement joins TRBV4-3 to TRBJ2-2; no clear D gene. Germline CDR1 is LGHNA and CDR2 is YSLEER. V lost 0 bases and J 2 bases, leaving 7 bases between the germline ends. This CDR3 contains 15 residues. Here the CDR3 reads CASSQEKTNTGELFF. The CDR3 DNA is TGCGCCAGCAGCCAAGAGAAGACTAACACCGGGGAGCTGTTTTTT.

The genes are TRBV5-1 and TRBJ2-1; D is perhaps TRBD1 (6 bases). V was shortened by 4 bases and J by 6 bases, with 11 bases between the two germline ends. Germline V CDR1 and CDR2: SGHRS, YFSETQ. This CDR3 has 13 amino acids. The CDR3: CASSGTPPNEQFF. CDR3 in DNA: TGCGCCAGCAGCGGGACACCGCCCAATGAGCAGTTCTTC.

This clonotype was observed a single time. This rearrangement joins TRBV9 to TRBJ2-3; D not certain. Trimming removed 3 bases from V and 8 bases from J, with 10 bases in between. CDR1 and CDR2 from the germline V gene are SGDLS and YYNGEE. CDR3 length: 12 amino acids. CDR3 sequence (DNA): TGTGCCAGCAGCGGATCAGTGGTTACGCAGTATTTT. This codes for CASSGSVVTQYF.

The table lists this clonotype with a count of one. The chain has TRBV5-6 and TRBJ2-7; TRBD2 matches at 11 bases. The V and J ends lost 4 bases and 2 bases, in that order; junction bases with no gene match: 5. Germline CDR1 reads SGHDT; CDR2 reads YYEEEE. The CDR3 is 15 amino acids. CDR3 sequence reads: CASSQTGLAAYEQYF. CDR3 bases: TGTGCCAGCAGCCAAACGGGACTAGCGGCCTACGAGCAGTACTTC.

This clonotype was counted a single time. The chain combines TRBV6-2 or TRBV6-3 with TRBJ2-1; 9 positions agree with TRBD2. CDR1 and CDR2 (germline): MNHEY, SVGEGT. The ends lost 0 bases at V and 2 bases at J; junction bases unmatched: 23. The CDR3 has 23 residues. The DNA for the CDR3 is TGTGCCAGCAGTTACTCGAGGGGCGCGTCTAGCGGGATTCTCGTGGCGCCCTACAATGAGCAGTTCTTC. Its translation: CASSYSRGASSGILVAPYNEQFF.

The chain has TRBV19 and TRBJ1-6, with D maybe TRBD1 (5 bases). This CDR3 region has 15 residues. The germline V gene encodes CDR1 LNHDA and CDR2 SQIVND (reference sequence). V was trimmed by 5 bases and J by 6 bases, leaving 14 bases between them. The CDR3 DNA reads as TGTGCCAGTAGTCCCGGGACGGAAGTTAATTCACCCCTCCACTTT. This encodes CASSPGTEVNSPLHF.

The CDR3 DNA is TGCAGTGCTAGAGATGCGACTAGCGGGAGGGCCTACGAGCAGTACTTC. Translation gives CSARDATSGRAYEQYF. The J gene is TRBJ2-7, the V gene TRBV20-1; TRBD2 matches 14 bases. The germline CDR1 and CDR2 sequences are DFQATT and SNEGSKA (reference sequence). The CDR3 totals 16 residues. J gave up 2 bases and V 0 bases, and 3 bases lay outside the gene matches.

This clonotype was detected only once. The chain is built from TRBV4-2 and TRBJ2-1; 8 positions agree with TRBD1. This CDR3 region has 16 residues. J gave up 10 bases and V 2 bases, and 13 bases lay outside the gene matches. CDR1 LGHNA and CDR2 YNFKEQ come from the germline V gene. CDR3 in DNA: TGTGCCAGCAGCCAACGGTGGCTCAGGGGGCAACGGGAGCAGTTCTTC. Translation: CASSQRWLRGQREQFF.